The 21 T cell receptor beta chains listed next were all sequenced from one sample in a study of T cells after yellow fever vaccination. TCRdb passed the 5' RACE reads through MiXCR, listing each CDR3 protein once. This sample has under 300,000 distinct CDR3 sequences, with 6.9% found just once. Sequenced material: CD4+ T cells sorted from PBMCs, taken 15 days after the yellow fever booster vaccination. All receptors come from a man aged 30 to 45 who received the YFV17D yellow fever vaccine.

This chain links TRBV10-3 with TRBJ2-2; TRBD1 matches 7 bases. Germline V gene sequence: CDR1 ENHRY, CDR2 SYGVKD. The J segment lost 4 bases and the V segment lost 9 bases, leaving 8 bases of the junction unmatched. This CDR3 has 14 amino acids. The CDR3 DNA is TGTGCCATGGAACCGGGACAGTCCACCGGGGAGCTGTTTTTT. Its protein product is CAMEPGQSTGELFF.

The rearrangement uses TRBV7-6 and TRBJ1-3; 7 positions agree with TRBD1. CDR3 length: 16 residues. With 0 bases clipped from V and 0 bases from J, the junction kept 2 bases outside the gene matches. Germline CDR1 and CDR2: SGHVS and FNYEAQ. The chain's CDR3 is CASSLARQGSGNTIYF. The CDR3, as DNA: TGTGCCAGCAGCTTAGCGAGACAGGGCTCTGGAAACACCATATATTTT.

The chain carries TRBV5-5 and TRBJ2-7; D might be TRBD1 (6 bases). Germline CDR1 SGHKS, CDR2 YYEKEE (reference sequence). CDR3 length equals 14 residues. V was pared by 1 base and J by 6 bases, with 14 bases between. CDR3 residues: CASSLFGQQFEQYF. DNA of the CDR3: TGTGCCAGCAGCTTGTTCGGACAGCAGTTCGAGCAGTACTTC.

This clonotype was found many times. V usage is TRBV27 and J usage is TRBJ2-5, with TRBD1 matching 9 bases. The CDR3 is made up of 15 amino acids. Germline V gene data show CDR1 as MNHEY and CDR2 as SMNVEV (reference sequence). V trimming: 4 bases; J trimming: 6 bases; junction bases outside the gene matches: 9. CDR3 in amino acids: CASSSPTGGVKTQYF. The CDR3 DNA is TGTGCCAGCAGTTCCCCGACAGGGGGTGTAAAGACCCAGTACTTC.

This clonotype was recorded at least ten times. The rearrangement uses TRBV7-2 and TRBJ2-3; D call uncertain. V lost 6 bases, J lost 3 bases, and 10 bases lay in between. This CDR3 region has 13 residues. CDR1 and CDR2 from the germline V gene are SGHTA and FQGNSA. This CDR3 reads CASSGLPTDTQYF. CDR3 nucleotides: TGTGCCAGCAGTGGGCTACCGACAGATACGCAGTATTTT.

The chain is built from TRBV4-2 and TRBJ2-2; no clear D. The germline CDR1 and CDR2 sequences are LGHNA and YNFKEQ. This CDR3 comprises 15 residues. V was trimmed by 0 bases and J by 4 bases, leaving 9 bases between them. The chain's CDR3 is CASSQERFRTGELFF. CDR3 nucleotides: TGTGCCAGCAGCCAAGAACGGTTCCGCACCGGGGAGCTGTTTTTT.

The J gene is TRBJ2-7, the V gene TRBV5-1; D possibly corresponds to TRBD1 (5 bases). Germline loops: CDR1 SGHRS, CDR2 YFSETQ. The V end lost 0 bases, the J end lost 9 bases, and 10 bases lay between the germline ends. This CDR3 has 12 residues. The CDR3 sequence: CASSLEQVRQYF. The CDR3 DNA is TGCGCCAGCAGCTTGGAACAGGTTAGGCAGTACTTC.

The table lists this clonotype with a few counts. The chain carries TRBV5-1 and TRBJ1-6, with 7 positions matching TRBD1. Germline CDR1 SGHRS, CDR2 YFSETQ. With V trimmed by 0 bases and J by 7 bases, 4 bases remained unmatched. The CDR3 consists of 15 residues. Here the CDR3 reads CASSLGQGVNSPLHF. The CDR3 DNA reads TGCGCCAGCAGCTTGGGTCAGGGGGTGAATTCACCCCTCCACTTT.

This clonotype was counted many times. The CDR3 reads CASRSGAGGSSNQPQHF. In DNA form, the CDR3 reads TGTGCCAGCAGGAGTGGGGCAGGGGGCTCCTCGAATCAGCCCCAGCATTTT. The chain joins TRBV6-5 to TRBJ1-5; 8 bases agree with TRBD1. Germline CDR1 and CDR2: MNHEY and SVGAGI. V dropped 6 bases and J dropped 4; count of bases not matched to a gene: 14. This CDR3 is 17 amino acids long.

This clonotype was counted at least ten times. J is TRBJ2-7 and V is TRBV12-3 or TRBV12-4, with 11 positions matching TRBD2. The CDR3 totals 14 residues. V dropped 5 bases and J dropped 3; count of bases not matched to a gene: 3. CDR3 loop: CASSKLAGVYEQYF. Here the CDR3 DNA reads TGTGCCAGCAGTAAACTAGCGGGGGTCTACGAGCAGTACTTC.

This clonotype has more than one count but fewer than ten. The V gene is TRBV4-3, the J gene TRBJ2-5; D is undetermined. The V gene's germline CDR1 is LGHNA and CDR2 YSLEER. Trimming pared 0 bases from V and 2 bases from J, leaving 10 bases between. This CDR3 has 15 amino acids. CDR3 bases: TGCGCCAGCAGCCAAGATCTCCAGGTACAAGAGACCCAGTACTTC. This gives the protein CASSQDLQVQETQYF.

The chain uses TRBV7-9 and TRBJ1-2, with a tentative D call TRBD1 (5 bases). V shed 1 base and J shed 11 bases, with 14 bases lying between them. CDR1 is SEHNR and CDR2 is FQNEAQ in the germline V gene (reference sequence). The CDR3 extends over 13 amino acids. The CDR3 DNA sequence: TGTGCCAGCAGCTTAGAAGGGGCGCGATATTACACCTTC. The encoded protein is CASSLEGARYYTF.

This clonotype was observed a few times. The V call is TRBV18, the J call TRBJ2-4, with D unclear. Per the germline V gene, CDR1 is KGHSH and CDR2 is LQKENI. V lost 0 bases, J lost 5 bases, and 2 bases lay in between. This CDR3 comprises 12 residues. The CDR3 loop is CASSPPQNIQYF. Written as DNA, the CDR3 is TGTGCCAGCTCACCACCCCAAAACATTCAGTACTTC.

Regarding this clonotype: The DNA is left out, because the CDR3 cannot be placed on it with certainty; the CDR3 is given as TCRdb lists it. The chain has TRBV7-5 and TRBJ2-1; the D segment call TRBD2 is taken from the table without a DNA check. TRBV7-5 is recorded as a pseudogene. The CDR3 length is 18 residues, termini included. CDR3 sequence: CISVPEDRAESSYNEQFF.

The rearrangement joins TRBV4-3 to TRBJ1-2, with D perhaps TRBD1 (6 bases). Trimming stripped 3 bases from V and 4 bases from J, with 12 bases between. The CDR3 totals 14 residues. The germline gives CDR1 LGHNA, CDR2 YSLEER. CDR3 coding DNA: TGCGCCAGCAGCCACGAAGGACAGCTCTATGGCTACACCTTC. Protein: CASSHEGQLYGYTF.

The chain carries TRBV7-2 and TRBJ2-2; TRBD2 agrees at 7 bases. The ends lost 5 bases at V and 3 bases at J; junction bases unmatched: 3. The CDR3 is made up of 14 amino acids. Germline assignment: CDR1 SGHTA and CDR2 FQGNSA. CDR3 sequence reads: CASSGLADTGELFF. The CDR3 DNA reads TGTGCCAGCAGCGGGCTAGCGGACACCGGGGAGCTGTTTTTT.

The rearrangement joins TRBV18 to TRBJ2-3; TRBD2 agrees at 9 bases. The germline V gene encodes CDR1 KGHSH and CDR2 LQKENI. After removal of 8 bases from V and 3 bases from J, the junction contained 18 bases not matched to a gene. The CDR3 sequence is 18 residues long. CDR3 region: CASVGGTSSETGTDTQYF. The CDR3 coding sequence is TGTGCCAGCGTTGGCGGGACTAGCTCAGAGACGGGGACAGATACGCAGTATTTT.

J is TRBJ2-7 and V is TRBV7-2; D may be TRBD2 (6 bases). CDR1 is SGHTA and CDR2 is FQGNSA in the germline V gene. With 4 bases removed from V and 6 bases from J, the gap between germline ends came to 16 bases. The CDR3 length is 14 residues. The CDR3 reads CASSSSNVGGEQYF. The DNA of the CDR3 is TGTGCCAGCAGCTCCTCCAACGTGGGGGGCGAGCAGTACTTC.

This clonotype was seen a few times. The CDR3 nucleotides are TGTGCCAGCAGCTACATCCAAGGGGACGCCGCGGGGGAGCTGTTTTTT. It specifies CASSYIQGDAAGELFF. The chain couples TRBV7-6 to TRBJ2-2; D is perhaps TRBD1 or TRBD2 (5 bases each). The CDR3 loop spans 16 amino acids. Germline CDR1 is SGHVS and CDR2 is FNYEAQ. V lost 4 bases and J 8 bases, leaving 20 bases between the germline ends.

This clonotype occurred many times. This sequence joins TRBV6-2 or TRBV6-3 and TRBJ2-1; maybe TRBD2 (5 bases). Per the germline V gene, CDR1 is MNHEY and CDR2 is SVGEGT. V lost 7 bases to trimming and J lost 0 bases, with 10 bases between them. The CDR3 has 14 amino acids. In DNA, the CDR3 is TGTGCCAGCACTGGGGAGAGCTCCTACAATGAGCAGTTCTTC. The encoded protein is CASTGESSYNEQFF.

This clonotype was counted ten times or more. The chain links TRBV5-1 to TRBJ1-6; 8 positions match TRBD1. V gave up 4 bases and J gave up 5 bases; unmatched junction bases: 5. Germline V lookup: CDR1 SGHRS, CDR2 YFSETQ. The CDR3 contains 15 residues. The CDR3 loop reads CASSGQGQDNSPLHF. The CDR3 DNA sequence: TGCGCCAGCAGCGGACAGGGCCAGGATAATTCACCCCTCCACTTT.